This TCR beta chain was captured by sequencing in a study of blood T cell repertoires in COVID-19. The overall study: The United States, Italy and Spain were the sources of the acute and convalescent COVID-19 samples.

J lost 2 bases, V lost 5 bases, and 12 bases had no gene match. The V gene's germline CDR1 is MGHRA and CDR2 YSYEKL. The CDR3 sequence is 16 residues long. Living in 24 US areas, the participants were between about 18 and 100 years of age. Someone with COVID-19 had been met by exposed participants within 2 weeks before study entry. Per the authors' pipeline: Amplification of reference gene primers was used by the study to estimate nucleated cell counts. Some clones are missing from TCRdb's copy, which holds only in-frame ones; the method was immunoSEQ multiplex PCR. The V and J calls and clone size were taken over from that table, and D and trimming were inferred from the DNA. The table records about 190,000 clones, roughly 84% of them present only once.

The source is a woman aged 25-40 years who had been exposed to COVID-19. The rearrangement links TRBV4-1 to TRBJ2-7; TRBD1 agrees at 7 bases. Specimen: PBMCs or T cells enriched from blood (not recorded which). CDR3 nucleotides: TGCGCCAGCAGCGACTATTTGACAGGGAGTCCCTACGAGCAGTACTTC. Its protein product is CASSDYLTGSPYEQYF.